This paragraph reports one T cell receptor beta chain. Its specificity is unknown. Sequenced by immunoSEQ multiplex PCR; TCRdb stores in-frame clones only, minus some. Of fewer than 250,000 clones listed, 80% to 85% are singletons. This sample is drawn from a study of cytomegalovirus exposure and HLA in healthy donors. General observations from the study: The authors listed some 150 TCR beta chains as cytomegalovirus-associated. Accounts indicate the classifier identified cytomegalovirus status with strong specificity and sensitivity.

Germline CDR1 is ENHRY and CDR2 is SYGVKD. The CDR3 runs 13 residues. V was clipped by 6 bases and J by 2 bases; unmatched bases: 3. Sample: PBMCs. The rearrangement links TRBV10-3 to TRBJ1-2; TRBD1 matches 7 bases. The receptor was derived from a woman aged 25 to 39 in good health and CMV-seropositive. The CDR3 nucleotides read TGTGCCATCAGCCCACAGGGGAACTATGGCTACACCTTC. Encoded protein: CAISPQGNYGYTF.